The 7 T cell receptor beta chains in this list originate from one sample, sequenced in a study of beta chain features in type 1 diabetes. Every bit of the isolated RNA underwent reverse transcription, so sequencing read expressed TCRB transcripts. Clones were read by immunoSEQ multiplex PCR, and TCRdb kept only the in-frame ones, dropping some. The sample lists almost 350,000 clones, roughly 9% seen once, with around 1% in the top ten. These receptors have no identified antigens. Study-level points and caveats: Shorter TCRB CDR3s, moderately but significantly so, were found in Type 1 diabetes patients in all four CD4+ subsets.

Sequencing used central memory CD4+ T cells from blood. All receptors derive from a man younger than 40 with type 1 diabetes.

In its sample, this clone was seen a few times. CDR3 nucleotides: TGCGCCAGCAGCCAAGAACTGACAGGGAGCCTCAATTCACCCCTCCACTTT. This sequence encodes CASSQELTGSLNSPLHF. V gene TRBV4-3 combines with J gene TRBJ1-6; TRBD1 aligns across 7 bases. CDR3 length: 17 residues. From germline, CDR1 is LGHNA and CDR2 YSLEER. Trimming took 0 bases from V and 7 from J; bases not matched to a gene: 9.

This clone was counted between two and nine times. The CDR3 DNA reads TGTGCCTCCAAGCCCCCGGGTGGCACAGATACGCAGTATTTT. Amino acid sequence: CASKPPGGTDTQYF. J is TRBJ2-3 and V is TRBV27; no clear D. Germline V gene lookup returns CDR1 MNHEY and CDR2 SMNVEV (reference sequence). The V end was cut by 11 bases, the J end by 1 base, with 16 bases between. This CDR3 has 14 amino acids.

The chain is built from TRBV19 and TRBJ1-2, with TRBD1 matching 8 bases. CDR3 length equals 16 residues. The trim removed 3 bases at V and 5 bases at J, leaving 11 bases unmatched. Germline V CDR1 and CDR2: LNHDA, SQIVND (reference sequence). The CDR3 is CASSMGRQGALYGYTF. DNA for the CDR3: TGTGCCAGTAGTATGGGTCGGCAGGGGGCCTTGTATGGCTACACCTTC.

The rearrangement joins TRBV4-3 to TRBJ1-2, with D possibly TRBD1 on 6 matching bases. The CDR3 sequence is 14 residues long. With 3 bases removed from V and 4 bases from J, the gap between germline ends came to 12 bases. In germline, CDR1 is LGHNA, CDR2 YSLEER. CDR3 DNA: TGCGCCAGCAGCCAGGGGGCATCTGGCTATGGCTACACCTTC. This codes for CASSQGASGYGYTF.

CDR3: CASSDRLADHYNEQFF. The CDR3 DNA reads as TGTGCCAGCAGTGACCGCCTAGCGGACCACTACAATGAGCAGTTCTTC. This chain connects TRBV6-1 to TRBJ2-1, with 7 bases fitting TRBD2. The CDR3 covers 16 residues. V lost 3 bases to trimming and J lost 3 bases; unmatched junction nucleotides: 8. Germline CDR1 MNHNS, CDR2 SASEGT.

The chain employs TRBV5-1 and TRBJ2-5; D possibly corresponds to TRBD2 (6 bases). The CDR3 length is 15 residues. Trimming pared 3 bases from V and 5 bases from J, leaving 17 bases between. Looked up from germline, CDR1 is SGHRS and CDR2 is YFSETQ. Written as DNA, the CDR3 is TGCGCCAGCAGCTCGGGGGATGGTCTCGGGGAGACCCAGTACTTC. Encoded protein: CASSSGDGLGETQYF.

This clone has just a few counts. The gene calls are TRBV7-6 and TRBJ2-1, with D possibly being TRBD2 (6 bases). CDR3 length: 14 residues. Germline assignment: CDR1 SGHVS and CDR2 FNYEAQ. V gave up 5 bases and J gave up 0 bases, with 8 bases separating them. CDR3 region: CASSPGSSYNEQFF. The CDR3 DNA reads TGTGCCAGCAGCCCCGGGAGCTCCTACAATGAGCAGTTCTTC.